The 5 T cell receptor beta chains listed next were all sequenced from one sample in a study. TCRdb ran MiXCR on the 5' RACE reads and lists one entry per CDR3 protein. The sample has about 9,800 distinct CDR3 sequences; more than 20% are singletons. Cells sorted as Tregs were CD4+, CD25+ and CD127-/low. Sequences were obtained from Tregs sorted from blood. The source is a female donor with breast cancer.

The table lists this clonotype with many counts. V usage is TRBV12-3 or TRBV12-4 and J usage is TRBJ1-2, with TRBD1 matching over 10 bases. J lost 7 bases, V lost 4 bases, and 15 bases had no gene match. The CDR3 has 17 amino acids. The CDR3 protein is CASSYRDRGHGTPGYTF. The CDR3 nucleotides read TGTGCCAGCAGTTACCGGGACAGGGGCCATGGGACCCCTGGCTACACCTTC.

The rearrangement uses TRBV6-5 and TRBJ1-1; TRBD1 matches at 7 bases. The CDR3 is made up of 16 amino acids. Germline V gene data show CDR1 as MNHEY and CDR2 as SVGAGI. Losses at the gene ends were 5 bases for V and 2 bases for J; bases not matched to a gene: 11. The CDR3, as DNA: TGTGCCAGCAGTAACCTCCGACAGGGCGGAAACACTGAAGCTTTCTTT. It translates to CASSNLRQGGNTEAFF.

The V call is TRBV10-2, the J call TRBJ2-6, with D tentatively TRBD1 (6 bases). This CDR3 contains 17 residues. The germline V gene has CDR1 WSHSY and CDR2 SAAADI. The V end was cut by 1 base, the J end by 0 bases, with 10 bases between. Here the CDR3 DNA reads TGCGCCAGCAGTGAGTATGGACAGACCTCTGGGGCCAACGTCCTGACTTTC. Encoded protein: CASSEYGQTSGANVLTF.

Judged by abundance, this clonotype is medium-sized (0.01 to 0.1%). The chain uses TRBV20-1 and TRBJ2-7; perhaps TRBD2 as D (5 bases). There are 11 residues in the CDR3. The V end was cut by 4 bases, the J end by 5 bases, with 9 bases between. From germline, CDR1 is DFQATT and CDR2 SNEGSKA (reference sequence). CDR3: CSANKADEQYF. CDR3 nucleotides: TGCAGTGCTAACAAAGCGGACGAGCAGTACTTC.

The chain has TRBV29-1 and TRBJ2-4, with 12 bases identical to TRBD2. Germline V gives CDR1 SQVTM, CDR2 ANQGSEA. J lost 7 bases, V lost 5 bases, and 3 bases had no gene match. This CDR3 has 13 residues. The CDR3, as DNA: TGCAGCGTTCTAGCGGGAGGGCCGAACATTCAGTACTTC. Protein sequence: CSVLAGGPNIQYF.